The entry that follows covers one T cell receptor (beta chain) sequence. PCR employed 60 Vbeta and 13 Jbeta primers. Sequencing was performed with immunoSEQ multiplex PCR; in TCRdb, only in-frame clones are kept and a portion is missing. The sample records about 140,000 clones, roughly three quarters being singletons. Germline assignment: CDR1 MGHRA and CDR2 YSYEKL. This CDR3 contains 14 residues. V was clipped by 3 bases and J by 0 bases, with 8 bases between them. This entry comes from a study of cytomegalovirus exposure and HLA in healthy donors. The clonotype was recovered from a man under 40 in good health and CMV-seronegative. The rearrangement uses TRBV4-1 and TRBJ1-2, with a tentative D call TRBD1 (5 bases). The sequenced sample consisted of PBMCs. The CDR3 is CASSQGDSNYGYTF. For the CDR3, the DNA is TGCGCCAGCAGCCAGGGGGACTCTAACTATGGCTACACCTTC.